What follows is one TCR beta chain and its context. This clonotype was counted ten times or more. Its antigen remains unidentified. Base qualities are missing; no much larger clone stands one base away. These data belong to a study of T-cell reconstitution after alpha-beta-depleted transplantation in children listed by TCRdb under 2016. Describing the broader study: Using TCR repertoire profiling, the study quantitatively followed how T-cell immune reconstitution unfolded in children after TCRalphabeta/CD19-depleted allogeneic hematopoietic cell transplantation.

The label giving this sample's treatment or condition can be read as: allogeneic hematopoietic cell transplantation with graft depleted of TCRalphabeta T cells and CD19 B cells. TCRalphabeta/CD19-depleted allogeneic hematopoietic cell grafts were given to the transplant recipients, all of whom were children. In the germline V gene, CDR1 corresponds to SGHRS and CDR2 to YFSETQ. V loses 0 bases, J loses 2 bases, and the germline ends lie 13 bases apart. Its CDR3 holds 16 amino acids, cysteine through phenylalanine. Only the CDR3 DNA is retained, 48 bases long and in frame from the first base. Broad study findings and their caveats: The apparently early recovery of alphabetaT-cell counts about two months after transplant reportedly depended on only several hundred rapidly expanded clones that came from non-depleted graft cells. Over subsequent months, a decline in hyperexpanded clone frequencies was noted, and after one year, T-cell counts and TCRbeta diversity were mostly ascribed to newly produced T cells. In some patients, the high TCRbeta diversity seen at day 60 was put down to recipient T cells and intrathymic progenitors that had survived conditioning.

Libraries were made using PCR. The listed sequencing device is Illumina HiSeq 2500. TCR libraries were prepared with molecular barcoding, using unique molecular identifiers to normalize TCRbeta repertoire quantification. TCRdb itself trimmed the public reads at Q25 with fastp, ran MiXCR and retained productive beta chains. Each CDR3 protein gets just one entry, which takes the most common genes and DNA from the rows behind it. This sample lists a few hundred thousand distinct CDR3 sequences; around 7.3% were detected once. The ten largest clones represent 9.1% of the sample. The V and J segments used are TRBV5-1 and TRBJ2-3, and TRBD2 may be the D gene, going by 5 matching bases. The sample here was peripheral blood, taken 360 days after TCRalphabeta/CD19-depleted stem cell transplant. The sequence was obtained from a female patient younger than 10 who had a stem cell transplant for Fanconi anemia, so the T cells may come from the graft donor. The bases read TGCGCCAGCAGCTTGGCTGACGGAGGTTACACAGATACGCAGTATTTT. The encoded protein is CASSLADGGYTDTQYF.